Sequencing of this T cell receptor (beta chain) was carried out in a study of blood T cells in healthy people across ages. The authors ran a second PCR of roughly 6 to 11 cycles using a sample-barcoded 5' primer and a J-beta primer mix. TCRdb redid the calling of the 5' RACE reads with MiXCR, one entry per CDR3 protein. The table records 1,800,000 or so distinct CDR3 sequences, about two fifths of them present only once. CDR1 and CDR2 (germline): DFQATT, SNEGSKA (reference sequence). The V segment lost 4 bases and the J segment 8 bases; nucleotides outside the gene matches: 4. The CDR3 consists of 12 residues. A few counts support this clonotype.

The chain joins TRBV20-1 to TRBJ1-2, with 10 nucleotides matching TRBD1. The sample comprised blood. The receptor was isolated from a human donor in good health. As DNA, the CDR3 is TGCAGTGCTACGGACAGGGGGTTCGGCTACACCTTC. Residues: CSATDRGFGYTF.